This T cell receptor beta chain was retrieved from a study of vaccination and CD4 T cells after COVID-19. The study sequenced cultured CD4+ T cell DNA using the Oncomine TCR Beta short-read assay. Once CD4+ T cells had been cultured, genomic DNA was extracted from them. One entry per CDR3 protein results from TCRdb running MiXCR on the PCR reads. The top ten clones hold approximately 16% of a sample with around 13,000 distinct CDR3 sequences, 35% to 45% of them seen once. As regards this clonotype: Its target is not known.

This CDR3 comprises 15 residues. Germline V gene lookup returns CDR1 SGHTA and CDR2 FQGNSA. V was clipped by 1 base and J by 2 bases, with 9 bases between them. Regarding treatment: roughly 10-day PBMC culture with coronavirus spike peptide pools or control peptides (ViraFEST assay). The sample comprised cultured CD4+ T cells from blood. The V gene is TRBV7-2, the J gene TRBJ1-5; D remains unclear. The clonotype originates from a human donor with COVID-19. CDR3 sequence reads: CASSLDPGGNQPQHF. In nucleotides, the CDR3 is TGTGCCAGCAGCTTAGATCCGGGCGGCAATCAGCCCCAGCATTTT.